This T cell receptor (beta chain) was recovered during a study of cytomegalovirus exposure and HLA in healthy donors (dated by TCRdb to the late 2010s). Regarding the complete study: According to an earlier analysis of 587 of the donors, roughly 180 million T cells yielded 90 million to 140 million unique TCR beta sequences and about 300 Gb of sequence data. Both class I and class II loci were covered by HLA typing, at four-digit resolution. The study was designed to test whether signatures of past pathogen exposure could be identified by cataloging public T cell receptors. About 300 gigabases of sequencing data and 78 million or so unique TCR sequences were included in an early release covering over 600 HLA-typed donors. All discovery cohort repertoires had been generated on a single sequencing platform. Across around 400 genotyped donors of the cohort, an average of about 240,000 unique TCR beta nucleotide sequences per donor were sequenced, and approximately 17% of those sequences were non-productive. In an earlier analysis of 500 to 650 of the donors, high-throughput TCR beta sequencing was used to judge whether each TCR beta V gene segment behaved as functional or pseudogenic. Typing coverage differed by locus: A, B, C, DRB1 and DQB1 were typed in roughly 629-630 donors, DQA1 in 522, DPA1 in 600 to 610, and DPB1 in roughly 450. Alongside the repertoire data, information on donor age, sex, ethnicity and CMV serostatus was compiled. About 5 DR-DQ haplotypes were handled as single units for association and clustering, since linkage in the cohort was strong. The later analysis used no new phenotypic data to find candidate immune exposures, relying instead on TCR beta sequences and their occurrence across donors. In addition to the first cohort of roughly 700 subjects, a separate validation cohort of approximately 130 different subjects was used. The study used immunosequencing to profile the T cell repertoires of several hundred subjects and linked those repertoires to cytomegalovirus serostatus. In a later genetic analysis, genome-wide SNP genotypes for about 60% of the 666 donors were used, and that subset was treated as a discovery cohort. Of the 300 to 400 genotyped donors, around 81% fell in the genetic ancestry cluster associated with self-reported Caucasian donors. A later analysis re-analyzed previously published TCR beta repertoires from roughly 600 donors and added high-resolution HLA genotyping to study TCR occurrence patterns. The study combined high-throughput TCR immunosequencing, statistical association of individual TCRs with disease status, and machine learning to predict cytomegalovirus infection status. General conclusions and limits of the study: The study gave a list of about 170 TCR beta chains associated with cytomegalovirus. In a later analysis, the rate of TCR association differed among HLA loci, with DRB1 alleles having the most associated TCRs and HLA-C alleles having the fewest. Broadly in line with IMGT annotations, most TCR beta V segments showed up in productive rearrangements about 87% or about 30% of the time in an earlier analysis of 587 of the donors. In a later analysis, about 16,000 TCR beta sequences were associated with specific HLA alleles at a false discovery rate of 0.05. Linkage disequilibrium might explain the correlated functional status among segregating V segments, but an unknown experimental factor could not be excluded. Compared with equally common non-associated chains, HLA-associated TCR beta chains in a later analysis were more clonally expanded and had lower generation probabilities. The classifier was reported to diagnose cytomegalovirus status with high specificity and sensitivity in both the original cohort and the validation cohort. A cluster of highly shared sequence variants was judged likely to represent a technical artifact of the sequencing pipeline. Roughly 15 rarely observed V segments, including chromosome 9 orphons, were excluded from the earlier analysis of approximately 500 of the donors because counts were too low. In a later analysis, several top co-occurrence clusters were reported to appear linked to parvovirus B19, influenza, CMV and Epstein-Barr virus. Most CMV-associated TCR beta chains appeared to be HLA-restricted in a later analysis, and the HLA associations seemed to be driven largely by CMV exposure. In a later genetic analysis, fewer N-insertions in productive TCRs were reported among donors in an Asian-associated ancestry cluster than the roughly 710-donor mean. Because some donors lacked HLA typing at each locus, the association tests relied only on the typed subset. Strong co-occurrence of HLA alleles, especially DR and DQ, made assigning TCR associations to individual alleles difficult. The authors suggested that the approach could potentially be extended to other disease states and immunological phenotypes. A further reported finding was that TCR beta sequences accurately predicted the HLA-A and HLA-B alleles for most subjects in the first cohort. A later genetic analysis associated a missense DCLRE1C variant with V-gene and J-gene trimming of TCR beta chains, and an independent cohort replicated the association. Because the 87-base-pair reads could not distinguish some IMGT-functional V segments, including TRBV6-2 and TRBV6-3, those segments were excluded. Across donors, most TCR sequences were observed very rarely, whereas some public TCRs were present in many individuals. CMV serostatus was the only immune exposure information available for the cohort. The cohort was sequenced for TCR beta chains only, and without alpha or paired-chain data the features that could be detected were limited. Three of the identified cytomegalovirus-associated TCR beta chains were confirmed in vitro to be specific for cytomegalovirus antigens. Roughly uniform sequencing depth across donors was assumed in presence/absence analyses, although this assumption may not hold.

From the cysteine through the phenylalanine, the CDR3 covers 15 amino acids. Only the CDR3 region is kept as DNA, spanning 45 bases read in frame from base 1. At the junction V is shortened by 10 bases and J by 10 bases; bases outside the gene matches: 17. CDR1 and CDR2, looked up from the germline V gene, are MNHNS and SASEGT. Concerning this clone: Its specific antigen is unknown. The sample holds no much larger clone one base away, and base qualities are not on file.

Library method: the immunoSEQ multiplex PCR assay. For the multiplex PCR, a mixture combining 60 forward primers for TCR Vbeta segments and 13 reverse primers for TCR Jbeta segments was used. The CDR3 region of rearranged TCR beta genes was amplified from genomic DNA by a multiplex PCR assay. Amplified TCR beta libraries were sequenced as 87-base-pair reads on the Illumina HiSeq System. Concerning the study's data processing: Across the 640 or so repertoires, a later analysis counted 75 million to 90 million unique TCR beta chains, roughly 11 million of which were shared by at least two donors. To remove PCR and sequencing errors, raw reads were error-corrected and collapsed into unique sequences using a nearest-neighbor algorithm that merged closely related sequences. V, D and J gene segments were assigned by aligning CDR3 sequences to IMGT reference sequences. For a sequence to be retained, a match of at least six nucleotides to both a V gene segment and a J gene segment was required. Rearrangements were called productive when the CDR3 lacked stop codons and stayed in frame with V and J; all others were non-productive. Following IMGT convention, CDR3 was defined as the stretch from the second conserved V-encoded cysteine to the conserved J-encoded phenylalanine. In an earlier analysis of roughly 580 of the donors, sequences lacking an unambiguous match to a single V gene segment were excluded. An earlier analysis of a few hundred of the donors called V segments functional above 56.7% productive rearrangements and segregating when the between-donor standard deviation exceeded 5%. A statistical classification framework was built for diagnosing cytomegalovirus status from the catalog of TCR beta chain sequences. In a later analysis, TCR nucleotide sequences were compared against IMGT/GENE-DB human TR gene sequences so that V and J genes could be assigned. The TCRdist pipeline was used in a later analysis to assign CDR3 sequences and most-parsimonious VDJ recombination scenarios. A later analysis defined each TCR beta chain by its CDR3 amino acid sequence plus V-gene family, and excluded reads lacking a unique V-gene family. As a way to deal with suspected cross-contamination and a sequencing artifact, a later analysis dropped 450 to 600 nucleotide sequences that were highly shared and had low generation probability. A later analysis calculated a clonal expansion index for each public chain from normalized within-repertoire ranks of inferred template counts. Generation probabilities in a later analysis came from a VDJ recombination model fitted to out-of-frame rearrangements, and those results were checked against IGoR. Hypergeometric tests were used in a later analysis to score TCR-TCR, TCR-HLA and TCR-CMV co-occurrence, with a repertoire-size bias correction applied to the TCR pairs. To estimate false discovery rates, a later analysis permuted the HLA or CMV assignments 20 times. In a later analysis, co-occurring TCRs were grouped using DBSCAN, with TCRdist sequence similarity added in when clustering inside HLA-allele-positive subsets. Repertoires with fewer than 30,000 or more than 120,000 public chains, plus five repertoires with anomalous nucleotide sharing, were excluded from co-occurrence clustering. TCRdb mirrors the immuneACCESS table, restricted to in-frame sequences. Some clones are absent from its copies; in checked studies, under half trace to an unresolved V gene, and the reason for the others is unknown. That table is the source of V, J and clone size, and D and trimming were worked out from the DNA. The sample table lists 100,000 to 150,000 clones, approximately 70% of them with a count of one. About 4.4% of the sample belongs to the ten largest clones.

The cohort was made up of about 610 healthy bone marrow donors. At the time of sampling, every cohort member was nominally healthy, though immune exposures that went unrecorded were likely present. The donor tested CMV seropositive and was one of the 289 seropositive cohort members. A peripheral blood sample was provided by each donor, and peripheral blood mononuclear cells were used for TCR beta sequencing. Genomic DNA was extracted from the blood cell samples with the Qiagen DNeasy Blood Extraction Kit. The chain is encoded by TRBV6-1 joined to TRBJ2-1, with 9 bases aligning to TRBD1. The clonotype comes from a man aged 55-75 years in good health and CMV-seropositive. Material for sequencing was PBMCs. The CDR3: CAISRTRRTGDEQFF. The nucleotide sequence is given as TGTGCCATATCAAGAACTCGTCGGACAGGGGACGAGCAGTTCTTC.